Below are 22 T cell receptor beta chains sequenced from a single sample in a study of identical twins. Via MiXCR, TCRdb re-called the 5' RACE reads, giving one row per CDR3 protein. The sample yields around 470,000 distinct CDR3 sequences, 12% to 15% seen once. These same records also appear under a second study, on yellow fever vaccine responses in identical twins.

Sequenced input: CD4+ T cells sorted from blood. Receptor source: a woman in her late teens or twenties in good health.

This clonotype was observed a handful of times. This chain joins TRBV29-1 and TRBJ2-2; 7 bases align to TRBD1. The CDR3 length is 14 residues. V shed 7 bases and J 4 bases; nucleotides not matched to a gene: 9. Germline V gene lookup returns CDR1 SQVTM and CDR2 ANQGSEA. The chain's CDR3 is CSAKDRLFTGELFF. CDR3 sequence (DNA): TGCAGCGCAAAGGACAGGCTGTTCACCGGGGAGCTGTTTTTT.

The rearrangement joins TRBV7-3 to TRBJ1-5; D unresolved. CDR1 is SGHTA, CDR2 FQGTGA, per germline. The CDR3 runs 14 residues. The V gene lost 4 bases and the J gene lost 3 bases, with 10 bases spanning the gap. CDR3: CASSSREINQPQHF. The CDR3 nucleotides read TGTGCCAGCAGCTCCCGAGAGATCAATCAGCCCCAGCATTTT.

This clonotype came up many times. The chain recombines TRBV5-1 with TRBJ2-7; D assignment may be TRBD1 or TRBD2 (6 bases each). Germline loops: CDR1 SGHRS, CDR2 YFSETQ. V lost 2 bases and J 7 bases, leaving 13 bases between the germline ends. The CDR3 runs 13 residues. CDR3 amino acids: CASSFFQGREQYF. The CDR3 DNA is TGCGCCAGCAGCTTTTTCCAGGGGAGGGAGCAGTACTTC.

The chain joins TRBV9 to TRBJ2-5; 11 bases map to TRBD1. CDR1 and CDR2 from the germline V gene are SGDLS and YYNGEE. J gave up 4 bases and V 4 bases, and 9 bases lay outside the gene matches. This CDR3 is 16 amino acids long. CDR3 in amino acids: CASSSTGTGGRETQYF. CDR3 sequence (DNA): TGTGCCAGCAGCTCAACTGGGACAGGGGGTCGAGAGACCCAGTACTTC.

This clonotype came up a few times. The V and J genes are TRBV14 and TRBJ2-2, with D tentatively TRBD1 (6 bases). The CDR3 runs 17 residues. The germline CDR1 and CDR2 sequences are SGHDN and FVKESK. Trimming removed 3 bases at V and 4 bases at J, with 18 bases between. This CDR3 reads CASSHLTSPRGTGELFF. The CDR3 bases are TGTGCCAGCAGCCATCTAACCTCTCCCAGGGGCACCGGGGAGCTGTTTTTT.

There are a few counts of this clonotype. V and J are TRBV4-3 and TRBJ2-3; the D is unclear. V was trimmed by 0 bases and J by 6 bases, leaving 16 bases between them. Germline values: CDR1 LGHNA, CDR2 YSLEER. The CDR3 contains 16 residues. DNA for the CDR3: TGCGCCAGCAGCCAAGATAATTATCAACTGCTGGATACGCAGTATTTT. Residues: CASSQDNYQLLDTQYF.

The chain joins TRBV29-1 to TRBJ2-1; 8 bases fit TRBD2. The CDR3 extends over 13 amino acids. The germline V gene has CDR1 SQVTM and CDR2 ANQGSEA. V lost 5 bases to trimming and J lost 4 bases; unmatched junction nucleotides: 4. In DNA, the CDR3 is TGCAGCGTTATAGCGGGGCTTTACAATGAGCAGTTCTTC. It specifies CSVIAGLYNEQFF.

This clonotype was recorded a few times. The V call is TRBV7-9, the J call TRBJ2-5; D may be TRBD1 or TRBD2 (7 bases each). Germline CDR1 is SEHNR and CDR2 is FQNEAQ (reference sequence). The CDR3 is 14 residues long. V was pared by 5 bases and J by 5 bases, with 15 bases between. The CDR3 nucleotides read TGTGCCAGCAGCACATCAGGGGGGGGCGAGACCCAGTACTTC. Its protein is CASSTSGGGETQYF.

The table lists this clonotype with a few counts. The chain recombines TRBV20-1 with TRBJ2-7; possible D gene TRBD2, 6 bases. The CDR3 is 18 amino acids. In germline, CDR1 is DFQATT, CDR2 SNEGSKA (reference sequence). Between the trimmed V and J ends, which lost 2 bases and 4 bases, there was a span of 27 bases. CDR3 coding DNA: TGCAGTGCTAGACCCCCCGGCCGGCCCCGGGACTCGAAATACGAGCAGTACTTC. Its protein is CSARPPGRPRDSKYEQYF.

The chain couples TRBV6-2 or TRBV6-3 to TRBJ2-7; 9 nucleotides agree with TRBD1. The CDR3 consists of 15 residues. CDR1 is MNHEY and CDR2 is SVGEGT in the germline V gene. The trim removed 6 bases at V and 2 bases at J, leaving 8 bases unmatched. CDR3 protein: CASRSTGGFAYEQYF. The CDR3 nucleotides read TGTGCCAGCAGGTCAACAGGGGGCTTCGCCTACGAGCAGTACTTC.

The chain combines TRBV3-1 with TRBJ1-1; unclear D gene. V lost 4 bases, J lost 7 bases, and 10 bases lay in between. Per germline, CDR1 LGHDT and CDR2 YNNKEL (reference sequence). The CDR3 extends over 12 amino acids. CDR3 protein: CASSLGKGEAFF. In DNA form, the CDR3 reads TGTGCCAGCAGCCTCGGAAAGGGTGAAGCTTTCTTT.

The chain has TRBV12-3 or TRBV12-4 and TRBJ2-3; TRBD1 or TRBD2 may be the D gene (5 bases each). This CDR3 is built from 17 residues. V lost 3 bases and J lost 3, with 19 bases in between. The CDR3 sequence is CASSFVSPGSKTDTQYF. DNA for the CDR3: TGTGCCAGCAGTTTTGTGTCTCCAGGGAGTAAGACAGATACGCAGTATTTT.

CDR3 loop: CASSYSRLAGETQYF. The CDR3 DNA reads as TGTGCCAGCAGTTACTCGCGGCTAGCGGGAGAGACCCAGTACTTC. The chain is built from TRBV6-5 and TRBJ2-5; 8 bases are shared with TRBD2. The V gene end was trimmed by 0 bases and the J gene end by 4 bases; junction bases not matched to a gene: 4. CDR3 length: 15 amino acids. CDR1 and CDR2 from the germline V gene are MNHEY and SVGAGI.

This clonotype was counted a few times. This chain uses TRBV29-1 with TRBJ2-1; D might be TRBD2 (5 bases). The CDR3 length is 13 residues. Per the germline V gene, CDR1 is SQVTM and CDR2 is ANQGSEA. Trimming took 4 bases from V and 6 from J, leaving 13 bases between them. The CDR3 nucleotides read TGCAGCGTTGGTCCGTCCGGGATCAATGAGCAGTTCTTC. Protein product: CSVGPSGINEQFF.

This clonotype was observed a handful of times. The genes are TRBV29-1 and TRBJ1-4, with D unclear. Trimming removed 7 bases from V and 2 bases from J, with 20 bases in between. The CDR3 totals 16 residues. Germline CDR1 is SQVTM and CDR2 is ANQGSEA. The CDR3 DNA follows: TGCAGCGCCGTACTGGTTTTCTCGAATACTAATGAAAAACTGTTTTTT. This gives the protein CSAVLVFSNTNEKLFF. Supplemented by reference TRBV29-1 and TRBJ1-4, the full variable domain reads SAVISQKPSRDICQRGTSLTIQCQVDSQVTMMFWYRQQPGQSLTLIATANQGSEATYESGFVIDKFPISRPNLTFSTLTVSNMSPEDSSIYLCSAVLVFSNTNEKLFFGSGTQLSVL.

This clonotype was seen a few times. The genes are TRBV6-1 and TRBJ2-4; TRBD1 is a possible D gene (6 bases). The V gene lost 3 bases and the J gene lost 6 bases, with 6 bases spanning the gap. The V gene's germline CDR1 is MNHNS and CDR2 SASEGT. This CDR3 has 12 amino acids. The CDR3 DNA reads TGTGCCAGCAGTGACAGGGGAAACATTCAGTACTTC. Translating gives CASSDRGNIQYF.

This clonotype was seen many times. The rearrangement uses TRBV5-1 and TRBJ2-2, with a tentative D call TRBD2 (6 bases). V lost 0 bases, J lost 5 bases, and 8 bases lay in between. The CDR3 sequence is 14 residues long. Germline V gives CDR1 SGHRS, CDR2 YFSETQ. CDR3 amino acids: CASSLEGTTGELFF. DNA for the CDR3: TGCGCCAGCAGCTTGGAGGGGACTACCGGGGAGCTGTTTTTT.

As to this clonotype: A read error may produce the germline difference seen at one junction end. The rearrangement links TRBV4-1 to TRBJ1-4, with 9 positions matching TRBD1. This CDR3 is 16 amino acids long. The germline V gene has CDR1 MGHRA and CDR2 YSYEKL. The CDR3 nucleotides are TGCGCCAGCAGCCAAGACCCGGGACAGGGCGGTGAAAAACAGTTTTTT. It translates to CASSQDPGQGGEKQFF.

With respect to this clonotype: A junction end diverges from the germline sequence, so it may reflect a read error. The genes are TRBV6-5 and TRBJ2-7, with D possibly TRBD2 on 5 matching bases. Germline CDR1 reads MNHEY; CDR2 reads SVGAGI. The CDR3 sequence is 19 residues long. CDR3 nucleotides: TGTACCAGCAGTTACTCGAGCGTGGGAGCGGCATACCCATCCTACGAGCAGTACTTC. Residues: CTSSYSSVGAAYPSYEQYF.

V and J are TRBV6-5 and TRBJ2-5; 9 bases align to TRBD2. Germline V CDR1 and CDR2: MNHEY, SVGAGI. V was pared by 2 bases and J by 3 bases, with 1 base of the junction left unmatched. This CDR3 has 14 residues. The DNA for the CDR3 is TGTGCCAGCAGTTACCGGACTAGCGAAGAGACCCAGTACTTC. Amino acids: CASSYRTSEETQYF.

This clonotype came up many times. The gene calls are TRBV28 and TRBJ2-7, with D possibly matching TRBD2 (5 bases). Germline V lookup: CDR1 MDHEN, CDR2 SYDVKM. This CDR3 contains 15 residues. V lost 7 bases and J lost 7, with 23 bases in between. Written as DNA, the CDR3 is TGTGCCAGCATCAACTCGCGGGTTACTAAAAGGGAGCAGTACTTC. Translated, it gives CASINSRVTKREQYF.

The genes are TRBV6-1 and TRBJ2-7; 9 nucleotides line up with TRBD1. The germline V gene encodes CDR1 MNHNS and CDR2 SASEGT. This CDR3 has 14 amino acids. Losses at the gene ends were 6 bases for V and 2 bases for J; bases not matched to a gene: 5. CDR3 protein: CASRQWDRAYEQYF. CDR3 nucleotides: TGTGCCAGCAGACAATGGGACAGGGCCTACGAGCAGTACTTC.